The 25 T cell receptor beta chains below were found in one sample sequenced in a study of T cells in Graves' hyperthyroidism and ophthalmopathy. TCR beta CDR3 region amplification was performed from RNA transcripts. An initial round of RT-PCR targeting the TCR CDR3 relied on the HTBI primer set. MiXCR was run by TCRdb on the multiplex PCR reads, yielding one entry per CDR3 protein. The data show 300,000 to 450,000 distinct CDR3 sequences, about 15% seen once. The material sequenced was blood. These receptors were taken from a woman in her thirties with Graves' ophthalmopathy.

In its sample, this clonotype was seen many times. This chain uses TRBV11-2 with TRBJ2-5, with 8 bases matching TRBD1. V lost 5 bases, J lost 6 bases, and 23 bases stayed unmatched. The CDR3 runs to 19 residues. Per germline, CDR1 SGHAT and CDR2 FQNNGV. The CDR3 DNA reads TGTGCCAGCAGCCCTCTCAGGGGGCTCGGGTACAAGACCAGCAAGACCCAGTACTTC. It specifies CASSPLRGLGYKTSKTQYF.

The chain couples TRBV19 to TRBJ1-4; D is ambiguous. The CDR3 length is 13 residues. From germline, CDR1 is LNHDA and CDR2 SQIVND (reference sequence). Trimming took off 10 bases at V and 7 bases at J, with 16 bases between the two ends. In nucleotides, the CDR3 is TGTGCCACCTCGGGTCTAAAAAGTGAAAAACTGTTTTTT. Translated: CATSGLKSEKLFF.

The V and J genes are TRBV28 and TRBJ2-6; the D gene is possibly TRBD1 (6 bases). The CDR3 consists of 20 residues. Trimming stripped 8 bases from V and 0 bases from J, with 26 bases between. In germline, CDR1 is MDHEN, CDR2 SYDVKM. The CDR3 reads CASRTLLRRTESSGANVLTF. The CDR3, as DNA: TGTGCCAGCCGAACTTTACTCCGGAGGACAGAGTCCTCTGGGGCCAACGTCCTGACTTTC.

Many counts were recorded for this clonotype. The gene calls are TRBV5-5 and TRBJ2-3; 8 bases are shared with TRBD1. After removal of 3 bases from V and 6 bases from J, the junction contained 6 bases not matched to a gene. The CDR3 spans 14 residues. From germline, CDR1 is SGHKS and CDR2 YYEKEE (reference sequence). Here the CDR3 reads CASSWTGTRDTQYF. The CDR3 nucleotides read TGTGCCAGCAGCTGGACAGGGACCAGGGATACGCAGTATTTT. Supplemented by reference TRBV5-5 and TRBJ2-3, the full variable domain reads DAGVTQSPTHLIKTRGQQVTLRCSPISGHKSVSWYQQVLGQGPQFIFQYYEKEERGRGNFPDRFSARQFPNYSSELNVNALLLGDSALYLCASSWTGTRDTQYFGPGTRLTVL.

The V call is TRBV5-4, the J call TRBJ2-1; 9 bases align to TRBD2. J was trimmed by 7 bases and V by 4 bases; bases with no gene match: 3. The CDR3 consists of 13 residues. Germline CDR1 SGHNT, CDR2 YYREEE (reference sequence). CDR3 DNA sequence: TGTGCCAGCAGCGCCGCGGGGGGGAATGAGCAGTTCTTC. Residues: CASSAAGGNEQFF.

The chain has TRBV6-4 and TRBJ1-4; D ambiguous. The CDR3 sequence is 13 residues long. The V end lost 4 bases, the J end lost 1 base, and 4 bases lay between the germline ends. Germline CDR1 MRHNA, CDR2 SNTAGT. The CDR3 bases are TGTGCCAGCAGTGTACGAACTAATGAAAAACTGTTTTTT. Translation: CASSVRTNEKLFF.

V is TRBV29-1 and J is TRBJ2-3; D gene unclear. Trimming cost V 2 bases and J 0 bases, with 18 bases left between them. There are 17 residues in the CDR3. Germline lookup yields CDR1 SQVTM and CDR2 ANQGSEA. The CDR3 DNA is TGCAGCGTTGAATGGTGGTTTTTCTCCTGGAGCACAGATACGCAGTATTTT. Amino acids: CSVEWWFFSWSTDTQYF.

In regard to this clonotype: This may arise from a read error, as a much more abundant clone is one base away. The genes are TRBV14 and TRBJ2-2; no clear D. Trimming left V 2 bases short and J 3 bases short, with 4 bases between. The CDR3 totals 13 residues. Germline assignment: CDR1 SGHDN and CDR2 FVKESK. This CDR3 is CASSQRDTGELFF. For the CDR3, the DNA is TGTGCCAGCAGCCAACGGGACACCGGGGAGCTGTTTTTT.

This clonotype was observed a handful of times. This CDR3 reads CSPLRGDYGYTF. The CDR3 DNA is TGCAGTCCACTGCGGGGAGATTATGGCTACACCTTC. The genes are TRBV20-1 and TRBJ1-2; D is ambiguous. The CDR3 covers 12 residues. V was clipped by 8 bases and J by 5 bases, with 15 bases between them. Per the germline V gene, CDR1 is DFQATT and CDR2 is SNEGSKA (reference sequence).

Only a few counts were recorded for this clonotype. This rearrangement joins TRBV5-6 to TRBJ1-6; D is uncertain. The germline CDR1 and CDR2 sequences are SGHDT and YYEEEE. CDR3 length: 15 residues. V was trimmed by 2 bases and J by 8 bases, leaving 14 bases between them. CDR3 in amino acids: CASSFYLGRYSPLHF. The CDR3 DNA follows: TGTGCCAGCAGCTTTTATCTTGGTCGGTATTCACCCCTCCACTTT.

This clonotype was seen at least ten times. DNA for the CDR3: TGTGCCAGCAGTTTTGACGGGGGCCGGTGGAATGGCTACACCTTC. It specifies CASSFDGGRWNGYTF. The rearrangement joins TRBV28 to TRBJ1-2; the D gene is possibly TRBD1 (6 bases). Trimming removed 3 bases at V and 6 bases at J, with 17 bases between. The length of the CDR3 is 15 residues. Germline V lookup: CDR1 MDHEN, CDR2 SYDVKM.

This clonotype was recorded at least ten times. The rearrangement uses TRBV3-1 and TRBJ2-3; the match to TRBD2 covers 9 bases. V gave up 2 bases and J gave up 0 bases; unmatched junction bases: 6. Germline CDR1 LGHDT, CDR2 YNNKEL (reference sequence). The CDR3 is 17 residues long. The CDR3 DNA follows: TGTGCCAGCAGCCAAAGTCCTAGCGGGGTAAGCACAGATACGCAGTATTTT. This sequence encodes CASSQSPSGVSTDTQYF.

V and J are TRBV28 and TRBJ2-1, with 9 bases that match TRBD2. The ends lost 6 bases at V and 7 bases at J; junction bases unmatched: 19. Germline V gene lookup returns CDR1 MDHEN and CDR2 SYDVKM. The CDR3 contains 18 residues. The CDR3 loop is CASRSSLLGAGGRNEQFF. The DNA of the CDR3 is TGTGCCAGCAGGTCCTCCCTACTAGGAGCGGGGGGCAGGAATGAGCAGTTCTTC.

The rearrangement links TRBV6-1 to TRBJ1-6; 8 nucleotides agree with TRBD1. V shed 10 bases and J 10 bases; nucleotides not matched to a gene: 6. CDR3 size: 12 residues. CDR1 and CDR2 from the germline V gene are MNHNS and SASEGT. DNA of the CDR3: TGTGCCACCTGGACAGGGTACTCACCCCTCCACTTT. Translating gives CATWTGYSPLHF.

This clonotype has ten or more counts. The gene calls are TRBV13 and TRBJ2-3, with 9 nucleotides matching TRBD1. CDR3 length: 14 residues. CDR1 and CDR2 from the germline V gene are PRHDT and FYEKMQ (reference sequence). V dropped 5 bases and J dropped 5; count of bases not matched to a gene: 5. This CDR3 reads CASSQQGAGDTQYF. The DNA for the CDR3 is TGTGCCAGCAGCCAACAGGGGGCCGGAGATACGCAGTATTTT.

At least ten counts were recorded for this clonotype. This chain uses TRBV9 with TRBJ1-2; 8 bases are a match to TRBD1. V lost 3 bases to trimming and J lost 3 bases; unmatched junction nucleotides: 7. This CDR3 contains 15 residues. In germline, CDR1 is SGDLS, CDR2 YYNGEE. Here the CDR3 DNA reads TGTGCCAGCAGCGGCTCGACAGGGGCTCACTATGGCTACACCTTC. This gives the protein CASSGSTGAHYGYTF.

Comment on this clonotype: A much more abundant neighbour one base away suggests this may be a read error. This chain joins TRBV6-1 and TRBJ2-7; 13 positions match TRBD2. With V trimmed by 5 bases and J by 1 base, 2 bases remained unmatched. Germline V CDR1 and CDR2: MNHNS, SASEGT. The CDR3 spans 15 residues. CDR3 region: CASSTGLAGSYEQYF. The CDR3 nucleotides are TGTGCCAGCAGTACGGGACTAGCGGGGTCCTACGAGCAGTACTTC.

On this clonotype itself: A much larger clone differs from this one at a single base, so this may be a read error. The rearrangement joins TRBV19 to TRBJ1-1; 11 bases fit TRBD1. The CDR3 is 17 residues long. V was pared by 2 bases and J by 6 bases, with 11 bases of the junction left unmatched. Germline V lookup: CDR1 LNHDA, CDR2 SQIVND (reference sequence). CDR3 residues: CASSIIGQGARRAEAFF. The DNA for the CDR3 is TGTGCCAGTAGTATAATTGGACAGGGGGCTCGGAGAGCTGAAGCTTTCTTT.

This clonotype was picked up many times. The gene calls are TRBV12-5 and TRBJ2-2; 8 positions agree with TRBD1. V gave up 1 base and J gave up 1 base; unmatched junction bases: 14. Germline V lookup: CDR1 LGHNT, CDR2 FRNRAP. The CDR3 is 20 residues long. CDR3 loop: CASGLDGKNGQGGNTGELFF. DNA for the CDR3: TGTGCTAGTGGTTTGGACGGCAAGAACGGACAGGGAGGGAACACCGGGGAGCTGTTTTTT.

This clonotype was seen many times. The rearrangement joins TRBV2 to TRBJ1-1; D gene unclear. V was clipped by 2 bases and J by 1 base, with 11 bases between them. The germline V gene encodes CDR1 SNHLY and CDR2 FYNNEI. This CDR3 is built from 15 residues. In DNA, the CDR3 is TGTGCCAGCAGTGAACCCCTTGGAGGGAACACTGAAGCTTTCTTT. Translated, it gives CASSEPLGGNTEAFF. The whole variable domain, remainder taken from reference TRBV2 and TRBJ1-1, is EPEVTQTPSHQVTQMGQEVILRCVPISNHLYFYWYRQILGQKVEFLVSFYNNEISEKSEIFDDQFSVERPDGSNFTLKIRSTKLEDSAMYFCASSEPLGGNTEAFFGQGTRLTVV.

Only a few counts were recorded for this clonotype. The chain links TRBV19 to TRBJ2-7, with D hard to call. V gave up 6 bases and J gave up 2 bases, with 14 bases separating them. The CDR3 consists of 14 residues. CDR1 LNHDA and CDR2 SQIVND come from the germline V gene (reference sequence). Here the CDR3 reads CASRAPGQTYEQYF. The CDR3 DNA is TGTGCCAGTAGGGCCCCCGGGCAGACCTACGAGCAGTACTTC. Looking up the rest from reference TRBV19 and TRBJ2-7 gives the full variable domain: DGGITQSPKYLFRKEGQNVTLSCEQNLNHDAMYWYRQDPGQGLRLIYYSQIVNDFQKGDIAEGYSVSREKKESFPLTVTSAQKNPTAFYLCASRAPGQTYEQYFGPGTRLTVT.

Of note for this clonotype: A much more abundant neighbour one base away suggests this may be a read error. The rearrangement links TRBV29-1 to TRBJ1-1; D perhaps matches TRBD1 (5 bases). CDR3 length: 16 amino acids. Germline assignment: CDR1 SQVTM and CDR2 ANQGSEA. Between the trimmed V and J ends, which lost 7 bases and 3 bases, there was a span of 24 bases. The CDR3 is CSGAVGGVGKDTEAFF. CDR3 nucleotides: TGCAGCGGAGCAGTTGGGGGAGTCGGGAAGGACACTGAAGCTTTCTTT.

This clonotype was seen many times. CDR3 protein: CASSFDRQGRYNEQFF. CDR3 DNA sequence: TGTGCCAGCAGTTTTGACCGACAGGGGCGATACAATGAGCAGTTCTTC. This rearrangement joins TRBV12-3 or TRBV12-4 to TRBJ2-1; the match to TRBD1 covers 8 bases. The CDR3 is made up of 16 amino acids. V lost 3 bases, J lost 4 bases, and 8 bases stayed unmatched.

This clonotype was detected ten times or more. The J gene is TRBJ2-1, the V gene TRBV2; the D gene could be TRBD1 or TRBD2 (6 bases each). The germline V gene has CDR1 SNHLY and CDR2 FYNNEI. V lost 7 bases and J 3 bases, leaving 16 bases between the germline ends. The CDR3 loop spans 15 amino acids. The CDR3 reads CASTKYGGLYNEQFF. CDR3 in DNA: TGTGCCAGCACTAAATACGGGGGCCTCTACAATGAGCAGTTCTTC.

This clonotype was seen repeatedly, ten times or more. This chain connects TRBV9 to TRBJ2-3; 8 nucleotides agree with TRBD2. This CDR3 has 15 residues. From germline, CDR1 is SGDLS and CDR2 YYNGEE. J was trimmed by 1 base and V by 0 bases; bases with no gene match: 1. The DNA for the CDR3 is TGTGCCAGCAGCGTAGGTAGCGGGGGCACAGATACGCAGTATTTT. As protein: CASSVGSGGTDTQYF. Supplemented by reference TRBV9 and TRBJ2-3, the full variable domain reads DSGVTQTPKHLITATGQRVTLRCSPRSGDLSVYWYQQSLDQGLQFLIQYYNGEERAKGNILERFSAQQFPDLHSELNLSSLELGDSALYFCASSVGSGGTDTQYFGPGTRLTVL.